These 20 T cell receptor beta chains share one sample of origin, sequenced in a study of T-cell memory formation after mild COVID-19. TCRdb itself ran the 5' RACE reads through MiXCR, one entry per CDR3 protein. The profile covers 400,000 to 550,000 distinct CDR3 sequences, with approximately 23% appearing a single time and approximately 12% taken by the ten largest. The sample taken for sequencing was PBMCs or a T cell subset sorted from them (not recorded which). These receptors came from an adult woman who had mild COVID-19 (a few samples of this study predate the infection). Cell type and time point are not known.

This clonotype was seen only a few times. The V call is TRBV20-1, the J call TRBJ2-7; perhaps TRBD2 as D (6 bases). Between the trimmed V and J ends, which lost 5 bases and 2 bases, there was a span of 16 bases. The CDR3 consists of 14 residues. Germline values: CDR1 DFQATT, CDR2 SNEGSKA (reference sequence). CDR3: CSASRTNPPYEQYF. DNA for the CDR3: TGCAGTGCTTCTCGGACTAACCCCCCCTACGAGCAGTACTTC.

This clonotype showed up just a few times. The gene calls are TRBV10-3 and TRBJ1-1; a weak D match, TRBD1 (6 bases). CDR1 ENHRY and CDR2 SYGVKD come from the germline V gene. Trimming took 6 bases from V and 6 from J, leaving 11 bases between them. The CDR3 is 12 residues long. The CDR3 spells CAISPEGAEAFF. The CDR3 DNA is TGTGCCATCAGCCCAGAGGGGGCTGAAGCTTTCTTT.

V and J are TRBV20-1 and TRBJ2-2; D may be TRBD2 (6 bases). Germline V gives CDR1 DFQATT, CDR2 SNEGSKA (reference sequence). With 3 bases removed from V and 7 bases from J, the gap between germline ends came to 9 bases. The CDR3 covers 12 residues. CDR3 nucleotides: TGCAGTGCTAGGGGGACTCACGGGGAGCTGTTTTTT. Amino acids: CSARGTHGELFF.

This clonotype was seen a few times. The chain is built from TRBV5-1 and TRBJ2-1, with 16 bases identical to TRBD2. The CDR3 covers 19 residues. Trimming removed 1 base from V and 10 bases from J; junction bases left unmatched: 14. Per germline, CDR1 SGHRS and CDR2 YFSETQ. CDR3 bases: TGCGCCAGCAGCTTGCGCCCGGGACTAGCGGGGGGGCTCCATTTGGAGCAGTTCTTC. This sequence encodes CASSLRPGLAGGLHLEQFF.

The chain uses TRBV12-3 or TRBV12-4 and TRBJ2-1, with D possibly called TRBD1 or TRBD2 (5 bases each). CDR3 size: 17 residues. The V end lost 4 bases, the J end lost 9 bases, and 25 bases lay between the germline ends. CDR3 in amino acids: CASSSPQGSGIIGEQFF. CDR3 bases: TGTGCCAGCAGTTCTCCCCAGGGATCGGGAATCATAGGTGAGCAGTTCTTC.

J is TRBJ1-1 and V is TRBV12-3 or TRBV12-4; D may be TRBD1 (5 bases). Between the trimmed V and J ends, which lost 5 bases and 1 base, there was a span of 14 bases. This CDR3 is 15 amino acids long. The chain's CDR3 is CASSTPAGKNTEAFF. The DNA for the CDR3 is TGTGCCAGCAGTACCCCCGCAGGGAAGAACACTGAAGCTTTCTTT.

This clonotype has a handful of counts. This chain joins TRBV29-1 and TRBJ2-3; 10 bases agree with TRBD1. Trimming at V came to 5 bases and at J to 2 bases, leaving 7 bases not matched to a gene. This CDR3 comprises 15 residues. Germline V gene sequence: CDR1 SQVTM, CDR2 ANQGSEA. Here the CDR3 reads CSVSGTGAFTDTQYF. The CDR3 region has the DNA TGCAGCGTTTCCGGGACAGGGGCGTTCACAGATACGCAGTATTTT.

The CDR3 loop is CASRLEPYRGRTYEQYF. Written as DNA, the CDR3 is TGTGCCAGCAGACTGGAACCTTACAGGGGGCGCACCTACGAGCAGTACTTC. This chain uses TRBV5-8 with TRBJ2-7, with 9 positions matching TRBD1. The junction had 14 bases not matched to a gene; V was cut back by 5 bases and J by 2 bases. Germline CDR1 and CDR2: SGHTS and YDEGEE. CDR3 length: 17 residues.

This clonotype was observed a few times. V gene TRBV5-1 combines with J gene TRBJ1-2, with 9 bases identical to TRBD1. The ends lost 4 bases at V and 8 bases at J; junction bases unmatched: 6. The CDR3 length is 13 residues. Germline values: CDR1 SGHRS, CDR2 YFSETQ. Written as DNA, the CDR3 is TGCGCCAGCAGCCAGGGACAGGGCGGCGGCTACACCTTC. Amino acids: CASSQGQGGGYTF.

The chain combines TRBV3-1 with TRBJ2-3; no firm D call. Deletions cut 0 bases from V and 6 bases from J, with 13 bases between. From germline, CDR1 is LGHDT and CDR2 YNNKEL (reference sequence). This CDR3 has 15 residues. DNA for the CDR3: TGTGCCAGCAGCCAAGATTTGGCAGGTTTGGATACGCAGTATTTT. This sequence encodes CASSQDLAGLDTQYF.

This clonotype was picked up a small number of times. DNA of the CDR3: TGCGCCAGCAGCTCGACAGGGGACTCCTACGAGCAGTACTTC. It codes for CASSSTGDSYEQYF. The V call is TRBV5-1, the J call TRBJ2-7; 8 bases align to TRBD1. CDR1 is SGHRS, CDR2 YFSETQ, per germline. This CDR3 has 14 amino acids. With V trimmed by 3 bases and J by 0 bases, 2 bases remained unmatched.

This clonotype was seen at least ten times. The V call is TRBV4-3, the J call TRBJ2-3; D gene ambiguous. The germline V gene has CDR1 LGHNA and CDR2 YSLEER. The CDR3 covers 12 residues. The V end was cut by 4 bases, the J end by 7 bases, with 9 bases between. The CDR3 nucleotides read TGCGCCAGCAGCCCCGAGAGTCATACGCAGTATTTT. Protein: CASSPESHTQYF.

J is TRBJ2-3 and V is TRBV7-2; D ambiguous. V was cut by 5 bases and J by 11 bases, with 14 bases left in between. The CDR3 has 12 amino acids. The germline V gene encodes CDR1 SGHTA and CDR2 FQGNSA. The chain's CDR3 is CASSPLLGGQYF. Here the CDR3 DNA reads TGTGCCAGCAGCCCACTGCTCGGCGGGCAGTATTTT. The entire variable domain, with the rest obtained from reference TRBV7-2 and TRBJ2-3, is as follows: GAGVSQSPSNKVTEKGKDVELRCDPISGHTALYWYRQSLGQGLEFLIYFQGNSAPDKSGLPSDRFSAERTGGSVSTLTIQRTQQEDSAVYLCASSPLLGGQYFGPGTRLTVL.

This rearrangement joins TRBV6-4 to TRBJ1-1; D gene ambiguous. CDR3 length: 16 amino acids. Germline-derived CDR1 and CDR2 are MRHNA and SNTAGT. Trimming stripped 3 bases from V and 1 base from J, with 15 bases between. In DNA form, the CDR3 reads TGTGCCAGCAGTGAAGGAATGGGCCAGCCGAACACTGAAGCTTTCTTT. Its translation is CASSEGMGQPNTEAFF.

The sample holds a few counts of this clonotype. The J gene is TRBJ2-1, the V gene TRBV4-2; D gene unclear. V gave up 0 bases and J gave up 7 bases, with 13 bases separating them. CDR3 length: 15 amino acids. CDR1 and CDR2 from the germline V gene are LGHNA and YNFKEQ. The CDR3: CASSQDGRKNNEQFF. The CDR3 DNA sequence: TGTGCCAGCAGCCAAGATGGGCGGAAGAATAATGAGCAGTTCTTC.

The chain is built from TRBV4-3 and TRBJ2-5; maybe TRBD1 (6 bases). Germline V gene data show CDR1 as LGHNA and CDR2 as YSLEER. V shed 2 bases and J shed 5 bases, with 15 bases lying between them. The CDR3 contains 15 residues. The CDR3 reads CASSQRAWGRETQYF. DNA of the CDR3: TGCGCCAGCAGCCAACGAGCATGGGGGCGGGAGACCCAGTACTTC.

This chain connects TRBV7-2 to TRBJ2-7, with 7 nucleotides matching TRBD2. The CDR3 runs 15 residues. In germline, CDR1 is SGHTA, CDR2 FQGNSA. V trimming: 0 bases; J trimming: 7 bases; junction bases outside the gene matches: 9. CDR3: CASSLAGGPSREQYF. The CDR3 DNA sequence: TGTGCCAGCAGCTTAGCGGGAGGGCCGTCCCGAGAGCAGTACTTC.

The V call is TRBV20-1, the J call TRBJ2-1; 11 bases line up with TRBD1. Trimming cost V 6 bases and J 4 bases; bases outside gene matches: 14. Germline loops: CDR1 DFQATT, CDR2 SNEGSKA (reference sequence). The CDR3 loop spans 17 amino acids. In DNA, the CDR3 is TGCAGTGCGATGCCTTGGGACAGGGGGGATCGGTACAATGAGCAGTTCTTC. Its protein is CSAMPWDRGDRYNEQFF.

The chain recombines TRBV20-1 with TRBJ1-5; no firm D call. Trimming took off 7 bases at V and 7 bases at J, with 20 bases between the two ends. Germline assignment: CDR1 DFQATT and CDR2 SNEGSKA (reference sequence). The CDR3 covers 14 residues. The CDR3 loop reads CSVPNGVANQPQHF. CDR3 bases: TGCAGTGTTCCCAATGGGGTAGCGAACCAGCCCCAGCATTTT.

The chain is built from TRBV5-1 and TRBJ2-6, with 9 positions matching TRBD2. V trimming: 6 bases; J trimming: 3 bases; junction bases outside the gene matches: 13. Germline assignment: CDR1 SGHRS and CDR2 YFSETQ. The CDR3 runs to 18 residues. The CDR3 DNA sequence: TGCGCCAGCAAAGTATTGGCGGGGGGGCCCCGTGGGGCCAACGTCCTGACTTTC. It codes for CASKVLAGGPRGANVLTF.